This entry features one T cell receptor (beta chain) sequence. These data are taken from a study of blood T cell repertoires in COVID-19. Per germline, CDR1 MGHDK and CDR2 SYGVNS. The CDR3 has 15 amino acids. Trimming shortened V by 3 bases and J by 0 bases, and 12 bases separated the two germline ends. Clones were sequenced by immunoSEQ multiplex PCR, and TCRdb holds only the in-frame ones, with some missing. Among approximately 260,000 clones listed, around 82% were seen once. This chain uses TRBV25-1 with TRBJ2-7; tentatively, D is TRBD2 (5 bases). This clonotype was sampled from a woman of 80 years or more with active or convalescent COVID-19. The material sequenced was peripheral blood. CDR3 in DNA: TGTGCCAGCAGTGATAGAGGGCTTCCCTCCTACGAGCAGTACTTC. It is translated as CASSDRGLPSYEQYF.